Described below is a single T cell receptor (beta chain) sequence and its context. What it binds is unknown. The CDR3 runs 13 residues. Germline CDR1 reads SNHLY; CDR2 reads FYNNEI. These data originate in a study of monozygotic twins with inflammatory bowel disease. Study-wide results and limits: Immunosuppressive treatment differences may have increased patient repertoire variability. IBD patients carried less diverse TCRbeta repertoires (inverse Simpson) than healthy co-twins.

Each sample's cDNA came from eight separate reactions. TCRdb reprocessed the 5' RACE reads, keeping one entry per CDR3 protein, no DNA. The table gives 350,000 to 550,000 distinct CDR3 sequences; the top ten clones make up more than 2% of it. The V call is TRBV2, the J call TRBJ1-1; the D call of TRBD1 rests on TCRdb alone, since no DNA is present to check it. The sequenced sample consisted of blood. The receptor comes from a human donor with ulcerative colitis or Crohn's disease, or a healthy co-twin of an affected twin (not recorded which). CDR3 sequence: CASFQGMNTEAFF.